Shown below are 24 T cell receptor beta chains from a single sample sequenced in a study of a mutant IDH1 vaccine in newly diagnosed glioma. Data came from immunoSEQ multiplex PCR; TCRdb stores just in-frame clones and leaves some out. The top ten clones hold less than 25% of a sample with around 31,000 clones, roughly 90% of them seen once. The time point: week 11, during vaccination. In the vaccine, a single dose held 300 ug of the mutant IDH1 20-mer peptide, along with topical imiquimod. These TCRs' antigens remain unknown. Material: PBMCs, obtained from a glioma patient whose treatment included an IDH1 peptide vaccine. These receptors originate from a man younger than 35 with glioma.

CDR3 DNA sequence: TGTGCCATCAGTGAGACCCCGTCAGCATACGAGCAGTACTTC. This translates into CAISETPSAYEQYF. The V gene is TRBV10-3, the J gene TRBJ2-7; D is uncertain. CDR1 and CDR2 from the germline V gene are ENHRY and SYGVKD. The CDR3 sequence is 14 residues long. V lost 2 bases to trimming and J lost 4 bases, with 12 bases between them.

This clone was seen just once. V usage is TRBV30 and J usage is TRBJ1-5; unclear D gene. The CDR3 extends over 13 amino acids. Per the germline V gene, CDR1 is GTSNPN and CDR2 is SVGIG (reference sequence). Trimming stripped 2 bases from V and 1 base from J, with 6 bases between. The CDR3 here is CAWSPDSNQPQHF. CDR3 nucleotide sequence: TGTGCCTGGAGTCCAGACAGCAATCAGCCCCAGCATTTT.

The CDR3 region has the DNA TGTGCCTGGAGAGCGGGACAGCCGAACACTGAAGCTTTCTTT. Its protein product is CAWRAGQPNTEAFF. The chain carries TRBV30 and TRBJ1-1, with TRBD1 matching 7 bases. The germline CDR1 and CDR2 sequences are GTSNPN and SVGIG (reference sequence). The CDR3 covers 14 residues. J gave up 1 base and V 3 bases, and 5 bases lay outside the gene matches.

This clone was seen just once. The V and J genes are TRBV6-5 and TRBJ1-6, with D tentatively TRBD1 (5 bases). Germline CDR1 is MNHEY and CDR2 is SVGAGI. The CDR3 spans 14 residues. The V end lost 3 bases, the J end lost 7 bases, and 10 bases lay between the germline ends. The CDR3 DNA sequence: TGTGCCAGCAGTTATGCCCGGGACAATTCACCCCTCCACTTT. Translation gives CASSYARDNSPLHF.

This rearrangement joins TRBV7-2 to TRBJ1-1, with TRBD1 as a possible D gene (5 bases). Germline loops: CDR1 SGHTA, CDR2 FQGNSA. CDR3 length: 15 residues. With 2 bases removed from V and 6 bases from J, the gap between germline ends came to 16 bases. CDR3 loop: CASSLRGGGSAEAFF. CDR3 coding DNA: TGTGCCAGCAGCTTACGAGGTGGGGGGAGCGCTGAAGCTTTCTTT.

This chain uses TRBV7-9 with TRBJ1-1; D is ambiguous. Germline CDR1 and CDR2: SEHNR and FQNEAQ (reference sequence). The CDR3 totals 13 residues. Trimming took 6 bases from V and 5 from J, leaving 13 bases between them. CDR3 in amino acids: CASSSVPLTEAFF. CDR3 sequence (DNA): TGTGCCAGCAGTTCCGTCCCCCTAACTGAAGCTTTCTTT.

In DNA form, the CDR3 reads TGTGCCAGCAGCTCTGTGGACAGGGGGAGAACCGGGGAGCTGTTTTTT. As protein: CASSSVDRGRTGELFF. V and J are TRBV5-6 and TRBJ2-2, with TRBD1 matching 10 bases. V was pared by 3 bases and J by 5 bases, with 7 bases of the junction left unmatched. Looked up from germline, CDR1 is SGHDT and CDR2 is YYEEEE. The CDR3 totals 16 residues.

The chain is built from TRBV4-1 and TRBJ2-7, with D perhaps assigned TRBD1 or TRBD2 (5 bases each). Germline-derived CDR1 and CDR2 are MGHRA and YSYEKL. Trimming removed 4 bases from V and 0 bases from J, with 10 bases in between. The length of the CDR3 is 14 residues. DNA for the CDR3: TGCGCCAGCAGCCTAGGTGGGGGCTCCTACGAGCAGTACTTC. It encodes CASSLGGGSYEQYF.

This clone was picked up one time. The chain is built from TRBV30 and TRBJ2-5; 8 nucleotides agree with TRBD2. Germline CDR1 is GTSNPN and CDR2 is SVGIG (reference sequence). V was pared by 3 bases and J by 8 bases, with 14 bases of the junction left unmatched. This CDR3 region has 15 residues. DNA of the CDR3: TGTGCCTGGAGCGGACTAGCCTCCCAGGGAGGAACCCAGTACTTC. This codes for CAWSGLASQGGTQYF.

The genes are TRBV6-5 and TRBJ1-2; tentative D call: TRBD1 (6 bases). The V gene lost 5 bases and the J gene lost 3 bases, with 13 bases spanning the gap. In germline, CDR1 is MNHEY, CDR2 SVGAGI. The CDR3 is made up of 14 amino acids. The DNA for the CDR3 is TGTGCCAGCAGTCGAGGGACAAAGGACTATGGCTACACCTTC. Amino acids: CASSRGTKDYGYTF.

The chain uses TRBV19 and TRBJ1-1; D is unclear. Germline assignment: CDR1 LNHDA and CDR2 SQIVND (reference sequence). The CDR3 consists of 13 residues. V was shortened by 4 bases and J by 0 bases, with 6 bases between the two germline ends. The CDR3 nucleotides read TGTGCCAGTAGTACTAGGCTGAACACTGAAGCTTTCTTT. Encoded protein: CASSTRLNTEAFF.

The chain links TRBV30 to TRBJ1-4, with a weak D call TRBD1 (6 bases). Germline CDR1 reads GTSNPN; CDR2 reads SVGIG (reference sequence). Trimming cost V 2 bases and J 3 bases, with 16 bases left between them. There are 16 residues in the CDR3. CDR3 residues: CAWSTGHVGPNEKLFF. In DNA, the CDR3 is TGTGCCTGGAGTACGGGACACGTTGGGCCTAATGAAAAACTGTTTTTT.

Here the CDR3 reads CATSLPGSRTEAFF. As DNA, the CDR3 is TGTGCCACCAGTTTACCGGGCTCTCGGACTGAAGCTTTCTTT. This sequence joins TRBV15 and TRBJ1-1; D not certain. CDR3 length equals 14 residues. Trimming took off 6 bases at V and 5 bases at J, with 16 bases between the two ends. The V gene's germline CDR1 is LNHNV and CDR2 YYDKDF (reference sequence).

The chain employs TRBV6-1 and TRBJ2-7; D might be TRBD1 (6 bases). CDR1 and CDR2 (germline): MNHNS, SASEGT. The CDR3 totals 16 residues. V was clipped by 1 base and J by 0 bases, with 13 bases between them. The CDR3 region has the DNA TGTGCCAGCAGTGAAGTTGGACAGCCGAGCTCCTACGAGCAGTACTTC. Translating gives CASSEVGQPSSYEQYF.

J is TRBJ1-3 and V is TRBV10-3; 9 nucleotides agree with TRBD1. CDR1 and CDR2 (germline): ENHRY, SYGVKD. V shed 8 bases and J 6 bases; nucleotides not matched to a gene: 11. This CDR3 spans 15 amino acids. The CDR3 protein is CAIGNSGTGINTIYF. The CDR3 coding sequence is TGTGCCATCGGTAATTCCGGGACAGGGATAAACACCATATATTTT.

The chain carries TRBV27 and TRBJ1-3, with unresolved D. The CDR3 extends over 10 amino acids. Germline values: CDR1 MNHEY, CDR2 SMNVEV (reference sequence). The V gene lost 5 bases and the J gene lost 7 bases, with 3 bases spanning the gap. This CDR3 reads CASSLNTIYF. The CDR3 DNA reads as TGTGCCAGCAGTCTCAACACCATATATTTT.

The V call is TRBV19, the J call TRBJ1-5; D gene ambiguous. Deletions cut 7 bases from V and 0 bases from J, with 7 bases between. The CDR3 totals 13 residues. Germline V CDR1 and CDR2: LNHDA, SQIVND (reference sequence). The CDR3 reads CASNDRSNQPQHF. CDR3 nucleotide sequence: TGTGCCAGTAATGACCGTAGCAATCAGCCCCAGCATTTT.

This sequence joins TRBV6-5 and TRBJ1-1; the D is unclear. Looked up from germline, CDR1 is MNHEY and CDR2 is SVGAGI. This CDR3 comprises 13 residues. Trimming took 5 bases from V and 1 from J, leaving 8 bases between them. The CDR3 DNA reads as TGTGCCAGCAGTCGACCGGGGAACACTGAAGCTTTCTTT. Its translation is CASSRPGNTEAFF.

This clone has just a few counts. The DNA of the CDR3 is TGTGCCAGCAGTTTCACGACAGGGCCTAATGAAAAACTGTTTTTT. This encodes CASSFTTGPNEKLFF. The chain is built from TRBV6-5 and TRBJ1-4; 7 positions match TRBD1. After removal of 4 bases from V and 3 bases from J, the junction contained 5 bases not matched to a gene. The length of the CDR3 is 15 residues. Per germline, CDR1 MNHEY and CDR2 SVGAGI.

The chain is built from TRBV7-2 and TRBJ1-1; D uncertain. V was trimmed by 1 base and J by 1 base, leaving 4 bases between them. The CDR3 sequence is 13 residues long. Germline CDR1 is SGHTA and CDR2 is FQGNSA. The CDR3 sequence: CASSLERNTEAFF. The CDR3 DNA follows: TGTGCCAGCAGCTTAGAACGGAACACTGAAGCTTTCTTT. The whole variable domain, remainder taken from reference TRBV7-2 and TRBJ1-1, is GAGVSQSPSNKVTEKGKDVELRCDPISGHTALYWYRQSLGQGLEFLIYFQGNSAPDKSGLPSDRFSAERTGGSVSTLTIQRTQQEDSAVYLCASSLERNTEAFFGQGTRLTVV.

This clone was seen a single time. The CDR3 region is CASTRGGLDTEAFF. The CDR3 nucleotides read TGTGCCAGCACCCGAGGGGGGTTGGACACTGAAGCTTTCTTT. V is TRBV6-1 and J is TRBJ1-1; possible D gene TRBD1, 6 bases. The CDR3 is 14 amino acids. V shed 7 bases and J shed 3 bases, with 15 bases lying between them. The germline gives CDR1 MNHNS, CDR2 SASEGT.

This clone was detected once. This chain joins TRBV30 and TRBJ1-6, with D possibly TRBD1 on 5 matching bases. Trimming shortened V by 0 bases and J by 9 bases, and 6 bases separated the two germline ends. CDR3 size: 12 residues. Germline V CDR1 and CDR2: GTSNPN, SVGIG (reference sequence). The CDR3 DNA sequence: TGTGCCTGGAGTGTACAGGTTTCACCCCTCCACTTT. Protein product: CAWSVQVSPLHF.

This clone was found a few times. The chain couples TRBV30 to TRBJ2-6; D is undetermined. CDR1 is GTSNPN and CDR2 is SVGIG in the germline V gene (reference sequence). V dropped 2 bases and J dropped 0 bases, with 5 bases sitting between them. The length of the CDR3 is 14 residues. This CDR3 is CAWSRLSGANVLTF. The CDR3 DNA sequence: TGTGCCTGGAGTAGGCTCTCTGGGGCCAACGTCCTGACTTTC.

The V gene is TRBV7-2, the J gene TRBJ2-5; D ambiguous. The CDR3 contains 14 residues. Trimming stripped 2 bases from V and 3 bases from J, with 10 bases between. The V gene's germline CDR1 is SGHTA and CDR2 FQGNSA. CDR3 loop: CASSLYGVKETQYF. Written as DNA, the CDR3 is TGTGCCAGCAGCTTATATGGGGTTAAAGAGACCCAGTACTTC.